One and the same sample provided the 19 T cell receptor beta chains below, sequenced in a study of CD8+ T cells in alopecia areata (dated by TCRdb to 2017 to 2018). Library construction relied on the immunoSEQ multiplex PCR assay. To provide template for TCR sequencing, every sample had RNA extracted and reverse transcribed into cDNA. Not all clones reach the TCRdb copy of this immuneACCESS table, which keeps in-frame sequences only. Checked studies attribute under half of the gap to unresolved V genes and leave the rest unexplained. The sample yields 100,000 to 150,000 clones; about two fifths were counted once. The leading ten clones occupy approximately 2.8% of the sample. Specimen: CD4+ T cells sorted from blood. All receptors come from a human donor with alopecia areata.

CDR3 in DNA: TGTGCCACCAGCAGAGAGGGCTCCGGGGAAGAAAAACTGTTTTTT. Residues: CATSREGSGEEKLFF. V gene TRBV15 combines with J gene TRBJ1-4; no firm D call. Germline V gene sequence: CDR1 LNHNV, CDR2 YYDKDF (reference sequence). Trimming shortened V by 0 bases and J by 8 bases, and 13 bases separated the two germline ends. This CDR3 comprises 15 residues.

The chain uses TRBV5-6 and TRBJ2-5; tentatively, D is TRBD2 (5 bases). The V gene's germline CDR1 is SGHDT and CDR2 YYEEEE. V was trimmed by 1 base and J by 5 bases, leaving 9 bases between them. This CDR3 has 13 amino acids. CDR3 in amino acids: CASSLRGWETQYF. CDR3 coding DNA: TGTGCCAGCAGCTTGCGAGGGTGGGAGACCCAGTACTTC.

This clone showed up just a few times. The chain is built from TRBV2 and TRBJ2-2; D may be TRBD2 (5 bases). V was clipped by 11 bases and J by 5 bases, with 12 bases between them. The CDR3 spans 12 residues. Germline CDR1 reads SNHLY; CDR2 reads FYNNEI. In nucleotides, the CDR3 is TGTGCCGGGAGAGCTCAGACCGGGGAGCTGTTTTTT. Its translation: CAGRAQTGELFF.

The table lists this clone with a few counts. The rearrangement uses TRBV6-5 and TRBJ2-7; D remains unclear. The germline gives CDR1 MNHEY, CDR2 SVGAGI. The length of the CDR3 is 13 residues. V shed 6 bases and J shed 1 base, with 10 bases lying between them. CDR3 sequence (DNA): TGTGCCAGCAGCACAGTGACATCCTACGAGCAGTACTTC. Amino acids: CASSTVTSYEQYF.

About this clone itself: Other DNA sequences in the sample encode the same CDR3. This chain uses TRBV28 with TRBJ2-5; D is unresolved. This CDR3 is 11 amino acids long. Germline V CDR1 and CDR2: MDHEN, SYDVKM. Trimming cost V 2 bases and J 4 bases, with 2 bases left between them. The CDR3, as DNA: TGTGCCAGCAGTTTAAGAGAGACCCAGTACTTC. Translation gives CASSLRETQYF.

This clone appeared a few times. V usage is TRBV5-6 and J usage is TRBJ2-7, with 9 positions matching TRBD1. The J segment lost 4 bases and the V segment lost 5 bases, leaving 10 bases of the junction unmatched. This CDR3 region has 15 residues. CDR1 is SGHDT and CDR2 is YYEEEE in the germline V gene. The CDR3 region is CASSLTGTGPYEQYF. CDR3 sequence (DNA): TGTGCCAGCAGTTTAACCGGGACAGGGCCGTACGAGCAGTACTTC.

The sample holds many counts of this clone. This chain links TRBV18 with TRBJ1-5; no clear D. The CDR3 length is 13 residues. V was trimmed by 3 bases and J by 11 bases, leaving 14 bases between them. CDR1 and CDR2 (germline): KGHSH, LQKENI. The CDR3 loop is CASSPIPLRAQHF. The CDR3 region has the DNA TGTGCCAGCTCACCCATTCCCCTTAGAGCCCAGCATTTT.

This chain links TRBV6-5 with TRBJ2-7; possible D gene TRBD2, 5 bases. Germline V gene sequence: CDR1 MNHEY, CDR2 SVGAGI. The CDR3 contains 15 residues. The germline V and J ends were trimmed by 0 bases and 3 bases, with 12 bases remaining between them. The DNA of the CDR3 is TGTGCCAGCAGTTACTCGAAGGCTAGCTTCTACGAGCAGTACTTC. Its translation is CASSYSKASFYEQYF.

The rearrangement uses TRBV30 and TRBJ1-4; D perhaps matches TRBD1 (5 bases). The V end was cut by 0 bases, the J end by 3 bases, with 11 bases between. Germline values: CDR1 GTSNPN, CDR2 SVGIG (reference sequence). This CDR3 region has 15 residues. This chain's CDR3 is CAWSVRGRSNEKLFF. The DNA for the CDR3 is TGTGCCTGGAGTGTACGGGGCAGGTCTAATGAAAAACTGTTTTTT.

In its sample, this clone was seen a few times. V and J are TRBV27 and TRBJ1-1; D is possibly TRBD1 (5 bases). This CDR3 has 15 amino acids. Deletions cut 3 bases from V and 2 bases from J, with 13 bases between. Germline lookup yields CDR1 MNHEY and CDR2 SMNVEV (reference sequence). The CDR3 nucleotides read TGTGCCAGCAGTTTCAATGGGGACCCTAACACTGAAGCTTTCTTT. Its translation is CASSFNGDPNTEAFF.

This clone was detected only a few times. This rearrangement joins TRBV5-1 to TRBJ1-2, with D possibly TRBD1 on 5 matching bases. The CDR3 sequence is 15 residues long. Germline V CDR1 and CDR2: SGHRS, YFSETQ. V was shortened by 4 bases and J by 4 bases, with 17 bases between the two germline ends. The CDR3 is CASSRDSDWGYGYTF. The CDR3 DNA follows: TGCGCCAGCAGCCGAGACAGCGATTGGGGCTATGGCTACACCTTC.

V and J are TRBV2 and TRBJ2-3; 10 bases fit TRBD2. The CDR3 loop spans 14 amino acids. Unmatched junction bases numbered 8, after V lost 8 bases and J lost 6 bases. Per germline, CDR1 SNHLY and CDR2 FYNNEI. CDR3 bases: TGTGCCAGCGTCCTAGCGGGGGTAGGTGATACGCAGTATTTT. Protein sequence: CASVLAGVGDTQYF.

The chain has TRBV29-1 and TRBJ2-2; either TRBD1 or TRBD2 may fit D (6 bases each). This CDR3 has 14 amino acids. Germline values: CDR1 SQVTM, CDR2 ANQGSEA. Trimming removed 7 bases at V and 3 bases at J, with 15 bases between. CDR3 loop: CSAKRGAYTGELFF. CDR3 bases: TGCAGCGCCAAAAGGGGGGCCTACACCGGGGAGCTGTTTTTT.

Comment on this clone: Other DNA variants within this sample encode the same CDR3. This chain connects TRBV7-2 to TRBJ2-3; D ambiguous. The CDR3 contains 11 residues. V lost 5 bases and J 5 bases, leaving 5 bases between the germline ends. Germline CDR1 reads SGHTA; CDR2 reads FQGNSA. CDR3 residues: CASSLIDTQYF. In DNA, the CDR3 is TGTGCCAGCAGCCTAATAGATACGCAGTATTTT.

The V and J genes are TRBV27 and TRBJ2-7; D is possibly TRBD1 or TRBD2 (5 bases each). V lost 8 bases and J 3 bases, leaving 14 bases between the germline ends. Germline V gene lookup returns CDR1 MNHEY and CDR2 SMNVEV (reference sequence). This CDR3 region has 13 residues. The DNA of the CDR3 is TGTGCCAGCCGTAGGGACGGCCGCTACGAGCAGTACTTC. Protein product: CASRRDGRYEQYF.

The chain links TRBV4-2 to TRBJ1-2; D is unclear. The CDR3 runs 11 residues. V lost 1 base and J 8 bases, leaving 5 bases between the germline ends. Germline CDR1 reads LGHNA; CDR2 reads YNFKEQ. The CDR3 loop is CASSQARGYTF. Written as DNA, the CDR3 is TGTGCCAGCAGCCAAGCCCGGGGCTACACCTTC.

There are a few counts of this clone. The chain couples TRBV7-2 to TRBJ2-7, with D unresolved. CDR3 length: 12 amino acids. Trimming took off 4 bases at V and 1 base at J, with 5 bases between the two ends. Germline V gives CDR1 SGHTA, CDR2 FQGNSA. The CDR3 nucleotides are TGTGCCAGCAGCTCAGTGTCCTACGAGCAGTACTTC. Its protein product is CASSSVSYEQYF.

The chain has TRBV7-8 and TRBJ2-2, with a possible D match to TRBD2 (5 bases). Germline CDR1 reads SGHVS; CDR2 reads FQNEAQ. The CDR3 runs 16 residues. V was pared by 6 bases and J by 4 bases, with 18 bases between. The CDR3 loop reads CASSSNRGPTTGELFF. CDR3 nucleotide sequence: TGTGCCAGCAGTTCGAACCGGGGTCCTACCACCGGGGAGCTGTTTTTT.

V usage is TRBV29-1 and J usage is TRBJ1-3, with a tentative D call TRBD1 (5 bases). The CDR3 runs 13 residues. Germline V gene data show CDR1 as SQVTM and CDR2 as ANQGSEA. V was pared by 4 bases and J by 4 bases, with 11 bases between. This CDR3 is CSVAGAGGNTIYF. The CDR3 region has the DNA TGCAGCGTTGCAGGAGCAGGGGGAAACACCATATATTTT.